The rows below give T cell receptor beta chains drawn from one sample of a study of neurological immune-mediated disorders. TCRdb processed the 5' RACE reads anew with MiXCR; each CDR3 protein has one entry. The table lists tens of thousands of distinct CDR3 sequences, 9% to 12% of them singletons, with about 5.4% in the top ten. The sequencing input was PBMCs. The receptors originated from a man between 65 and 85 years old with HTLV-1-associated myelopathy (HAM/TSP). CDR3s include the opening cysteine and the closing phenylalanine or tryptophan. A D gene is named only where the DNA matches it firmly. Clone sizes are given selectively: once, few, many, or a class where the clone is expanded.

size: many
J: TRBJ1-1
V: TRBV18
D: NA
DNA: TGTGCCAGCTCACCTCCGGCGAACCACGGAACTGAAGCTTTCTTT
CDR3: CASSPPANHGTEAFF

size: many
J: TRBJ2-1
V: TRBV7-9
D: TRBD2
DNA: TGTGCCAGCAGCTCGATTCGCGGGAGGGCGGTATATGAGCAGTTCTTC
CDR3: CASSSIRGRAVYEQFF

size: many
J: TRBJ1-6
V: TRBV28
D: NA
DNA: TGTGCCAGCAGGCAGGGACCGAGCTCCTATAATTCACCCCTCCACTTT
CDR3: CASRQGPSSYNSPLHF

size: once
J: TRBJ2-4
V: TRBV4-3
D: NA
DNA: TGCGCCAGCAGCTACGTTCAAGCCGGAGGTATTCAGTACTTC
CDR3: CASSYVQAGGIQYF

size: many
J: TRBJ2-2
V: TRBV28
D: NA
DNA: TGTGCCAGCAGCCTAAGCGAAAACACCGGGGAGCTGTTTTTT
CDR3: CASSLSENTGELFF

size: many
J: TRBJ2-2
V: TRBV11-2
D: TRBD2
DNA: TGTGCCAGCAGCCCCAGACTAGCGGGAGTGGCCGGGGAGCTGTTTTTT
CDR3: CASSPRLAGVAGELFF

size: many
J: TRBJ2-1
V: TRBV12-3/TRBV12-4
D: TRBD2
DNA: TGTGCCAGCACTTTGGGGACTAAGTCTGAGCAGTTCTTC
CDR3: CASTLGTKSEQFF

size: many
J: TRBJ2-3
V: TRBV5-1
D: TRBD1
DNA: TGCGCCAGCAGCTTCCAGGGGGCTGGAAATACGCAGTATTTT
CDR3: CASSFQGAGNTQYF

size: few
J: TRBJ1-5
V: TRBV6-5
D: TRBD1
DNA: TGTGCCAGCAGGAAGGGACAGGGGAATCAGCCCCAGCATTTT
CDR3: CASRKGQGNQPQHF

size: many
J: TRBJ2-3
V: TRBV28
D: TRBD2
DNA: TGTGCCAGCACAAGCGGGAGGAAGTCTAAAGATACGCAGTATTTT
CDR3: CASTSGRKSKDTQYF

size: NA
J: TRBJ2-2
V: TRBV18
D: NA
DNA: TGTGCCAGCTCACCGTTGGGAGTCACGAACACCGGGGAGCTGTTTTTT
CDR3: CASSPLGVTNTGELFF

size: NA
J: TRBJ2-7
V: TRBV6-8
D: NA
DNA: TGTGCCAAAGACTACGAGCAGTACTTC
CDR3: CAKDYEQYF

size: many
J: TRBJ1-5
V: TRBV18
D: NA
DNA: TGTGCCAGCTCACGGGGCGTTAATCAGCCCCAGCATTTT
CDR3: CASSRGVNQPQHF

size: few
J: TRBJ2-2
V: TRBV7-9
D: NA
DNA: TGTGCCAGCAGCTTCATGGGAACCAACACCGGGGAGCTGTTTTTT
CDR3: CASSFMGTNTGELFF

size: many
J: TRBJ2-7
V: TRBV5-1
D: NA
DNA: TGCGCCAGCAATCTTTCCCCAGGCAGCTCCTACGAGCAGTACTTC
CDR3: CASNLSPGSSYEQYF

size: many
J: TRBJ2-1
V: TRBV20-1
D: TRBD1
DNA: TGCAGTGCTCCGCCGGGACAGGGATTCTACAATGAGCAGTTCTTC
CDR3: CSAPPGQGFYNEQFF

size: many
J: TRBJ2-7
V: TRBV7-8
D: NA
DNA: TGTGCCAGCAGCCCTCAGGGGAACCCCTACGAGCAGTACTTC
CDR3: CASSPQGNPYEQYF

size: many
J: TRBJ1-1
V: TRBV20-1
D: NA
DNA: TGCAGTGCTAGGAACACCGTGGGAGAGGGGCTGCCCTTTGAAGCTTTCTTT
CDR3: CSARNTVGEGLPFEAFF

size: many
J: TRBJ2-1
V: TRBV5-4
D: NA
DNA: TGTGCCAGCAGCGATCGTTCCGGGATTGTTGGGCAGTTCTTC
CDR3: CASSDRSGIVGQFF

size: NA
J: TRBJ2-3
V: TRBV18
D: TRBD2
DNA: TGTGCCAGCTCACTTTCGGGACTAAGCACAGATACGCAGTATTTT
CDR3: CASSLSGLSTDTQYF

size: many
J: TRBJ2-2
V: TRBV12-3/TRBV12-4
D: NA
DNA: TGTGCCAGCAGTTTAGGGTTGGGAGACGGGGAGCTGTTTTTT
CDR3: CASSLGLGDGELFF

size: many
J: TRBJ2-3
V: TRBV5-1
D: NA
DNA: TGCGCCAGCAGCTTGAAGGGGGGGGCAGATACGCAGTATTTT
CDR3: CASSLKGGADTQYF

size: many
J: TRBJ1-1
V: TRBV5-5
D: NA
DNA: TGTGCCAGCAGCCCGGGGGCGCTGAACACTGAAGCTTTCTTT
CDR3: CASSPGALNTEAFF

size: many
J: TRBJ2-5
V: TRBV29-1
D: NA
DNA: TGCAGCACATCGAACGGTGGGGTGGGTCAAGAGACCCAGTACTTC
CDR3: CSTSNGGVGQETQYF

size: many
J: TRBJ2-7
V: TRBV28
D: NA
DNA: TGTGCCAGCAGTTTTGAGGCCTACGAGCAGTACTTC
CDR3: CASSFEAYEQYF

size: NA
J: TRBJ2-7
V: TRBV20-1
D: TRBD2
DNA: TGCAGTGCTTGGGACTACGATCAGTACTTC
CDR3: CSAWDYDQYF

size: many
J: TRBJ2-3
V: TRBV20-1
D: NA
DNA: TGCAGTGCTATCCCCGAACGCCAGGATACGCAGTATTTT
CDR3: CSAIPERQDTQYF

size: many
J: TRBJ2-3
V: TRBV5-6
D: NA
DNA: TGTGCCAGCAGCTTTTACACGACAGATACGCAGTATTTT
CDR3: CASSFYTTDTQYF

size: many
J: TRBJ2-2
V: TRBV27
D: NA
DNA: TGTGCCAGCAGTTTCGGGGGAGAGACCGGGGAGCTGTTTTTT
CDR3: CASSFGGETGELFF

size: NA
J: TRBJ1-1
V: TRBV5-1
D: NA
DNA: TGCGCCAGCAGCTTGGTCGGACAGCGGAAGTCTGAAGCTTTCTTT
CDR3: CASSLVGQRKSEAFF

size: many
J: TRBJ2-1
V: TRBV6-4
D: NA
DNA: TGTGCCAGCAGCAGTTCTAGCGCATCCTACAATGAGCAGTTCTTC
CDR3: CASSSSSASYNEQFF

size: NA
J: TRBJ1-2
V: TRBV6-2/TRBV6-3
D: TRBD1
DNA: TGTGCCAGCAATACAGGCCCCCGACAGGGACCCACCCAGCGGTATGGCTACACCTTC
CDR3: CASNTGPRQGPTQRYGYTF

size: many
J: TRBJ2-1
V: TRBV18
D: NA
DNA: TGTGCCAGCTCCCGAGAAGGTGATTCGGTCTCCTACAATGAGCAGTTCTTC
CDR3: CASSREGDSVSYNEQFF

size: many
J: TRBJ2-7
V: TRBV28
D: TRBD1
DNA: TGTGCCAGCAGTGTAACAGGGGGCAGGAACGAGCAGTACTTC
CDR3: CASSVTGGRNEQYF

size: NA
J: TRBJ1-2
V: TRBV7-2
D: TRBD1
DNA: TGTGCCAGCTCACAGGGGCCCTGGAGCTACACCTTC
CDR3: CASSQGPWSYTF

size: many
J: TRBJ2-2
V: TRBV12-3/TRBV12-4
D: NA
DNA: TGTGCGCTAGCCGGCGGGGAGCTGTTTTTT
CDR3: CALAGGELFF

size: many
J: TRBJ2-5
V: TRBV25-1
D: NA
DNA: TGTGCCAGCAGTAGGAGGGGATGGGAGACCCAGTACTTC
CDR3: CASSRRGWETQYF

size: many
J: TRBJ1-2
V: TRBV7-2
D: TRBD1
DNA: TGTGCCAGCAGCTTGGGCAGGGGGCCTTATGGCTACACCTTC
CDR3: CASSLGRGPYGYTF

size: many
J: TRBJ1-2
V: TRBV5-1
D: TRBD1
DNA: TGCGCCAGCAGCCTCAGGACAGGGGGCACGAGTGGCTACACCTTC
CDR3: CASSLRTGGTSGYTF

size: NA
J: TRBJ2-5
V: TRBV4-2
D: NA
DNA: TGTGCCAGCAGCCAAGATGGAGGGGAGACCCAGTACTTC
CDR3: CASSQDGGETQYF

size: many
J: TRBJ2-5
V: TRBV29-1
D: NA
DNA: TGCAGCGTTGAAGGCGGCAGGGGACAAGAGACCCAGTACTTC
CDR3: CSVEGGRGQETQYF

size: many
J: TRBJ2-7
V: TRBV4-3
D: NA
DNA: TGCGCCAGCAGCCAAGATATGGGAATTCAGCAGTACTTC
CDR3: CASSQDMGIQQYF

size: many
J: TRBJ2-6
V: TRBV7-9
D: NA
DNA: TGTGCCAGCAGCTTACAGGGACCCAACGTCCTGACTTTC
CDR3: CASSLQGPNVLTF

size: many
J: TRBJ2-7
V: TRBV4-3
D: NA
DNA: TGCGCCAGCAGCCAGCTAGCGTCCTCCTACGAGCAGTACTTC
CDR3: CASSQLASSYEQYF

size: NA
J: TRBJ1-1
V: TRBV12-3/TRBV12-4
D: TRBD1
DNA: TGTGCCAGCAGTGAGAACAGGGGTGGAACTGAAGCTTTCTTT
CDR3: CASSENRGGTEAFF

size: many
J: TRBJ2-2
V: TRBV11-3
D: NA
DNA: TGTGCCAGCAGCTTGAAAGGTCCCACCGGGGAGCTGTTTTTT
CDR3: CASSLKGPTGELFF

size: many
J: TRBJ1-2
V: TRBV7-2
D: NA
DNA: TGTGCCAGCAGCTTGGTCTCGGGCTACGGCTACACCTTC
CDR3: CASSLVSGYGYTF

size: many
J: TRBJ1-2
V: TRBV7-2
D: NA
DNA: TGTGCCAGCAGCCACCCAGTTACATATGGCTACACCTTC
CDR3: CASSHPVTYGYTF

size: many
J: TRBJ2-3
V: TRBV12-3/TRBV12-4
D: NA
DNA: TGTGCCAGCAGTTGGGCACGATACACAGATACGCAGTATTTT
CDR3: CASSWARYTDTQYF

size: many
J: TRBJ2-2
V: TRBV5-6
D: TRBD2
DNA: TGTGCCAGCAGCTCGGGACTAGCGGTTACCGGGGAGCTGTTTTTT
CDR3: CASSSGLAVTGELFF

size: many
J: TRBJ2-3
V: TRBV20-1
D: TRBD2
DNA: TGCAGTGCTCCCGGGACTACAGCCGGGGGACAGTATTTT
CDR3: CSAPGTTAGGQYF

size: NA
J: TRBJ1-5
V: TRBV7-2
D: NA
DNA: TGTGCCAGCAGCTCCCGGGCGTCGGGCGATCAGCCCCAGCATTTT
CDR3: CASSSRASGDQPQHF

size: many
J: TRBJ2-1
V: TRBV7-2
D: TRBD2
DNA: TGTGCCAGCAGCTCCCCTCAGCTACTAGCGGGCAATGAGCAGTTCTTC
CDR3: CASSSPQLLAGNEQFF

size: NA
J: TRBJ2-7
V: TRBV6-6
D: NA
DNA: TGTGCCAGCAGCCCCAAGTGGGGAGCCTACGAGCAGTACTTC
CDR3: CASSPKWGAYEQYF